The 7 T cell receptor beta chains below come from one sample, sequenced in a study of blood T cell repertoires in COVID-19. Method: immunoSEQ multiplex PCR; TCRdb's copy keeps in-frame clones and lacks some. This sample has about 120,000 clones, with about four fifths found just once. The sequencing sample was made of peripheral blood. These receptors were taken from an elderly woman with acute or convalescent COVID-19.

The rearrangement uses TRBV25-1 and TRBJ2-2, with TRBD1 as a possible D gene (5 bases). The CDR3 totals 15 residues. CDR1 MGHDK and CDR2 SYGVNS come from the germline V gene. The V end was cut by 5 bases, the J end by 1 base, with 11 bases between. The CDR3 spells CASSHSTENTGELFF. CDR3 sequence (DNA): TGTGCCAGCAGTCACTCGACAGAGAACACCGGGGAGCTGTTTTTT.

The chain combines TRBV12-3 or TRBV12-4 with TRBJ1-5; no reliable D call. V lost 3 bases and J lost 5, with 8 bases in between. The CDR3 sequence is 13 residues long. The CDR3 nucleotides read TGTGCCAGCAGTTTCGTCCGGGATCAGCCCCAGCATTTT. This translates into CASSFVRDQPQHF.

The genes are TRBV6-5 and TRBJ1-2; 10 nucleotides agree with TRBD1. This CDR3 is built from 14 residues. V was pared by 6 bases and J by 7 bases, with 8 bases of the junction left unmatched. The germline V gene has CDR1 MNHEY and CDR2 SVGAGI. The CDR3 region has the DNA TGTGCCAGCAGGTTCGACAGGGGGCCGTCTGGCTACACCTTC. Its protein is CASRFDRGPSGYTF.

This clone was detected a few times. The V and J genes are TRBV5-8 and TRBJ1-2; no clear D gene. CDR3 length: 14 residues. Per germline, CDR1 SGHTS and CDR2 YDEGEE. V gave up 0 bases and J gave up 8 bases, with 14 bases separating them. The CDR3 here is CASSLGSRREGYTF. CDR3 bases: TGTGCCAGCAGCTTGGGTAGCCGACGCGAAGGCTACACCTTC.

For the CDR3, the DNA is TGCAGCGTTGGGGGACAGCACTATGGCTACACCTTC. This translates into CSVGGQHYGYTF. V and J are TRBV29-1 and TRBJ1-2; 7 bases are a match to TRBD1. Germline lookup yields CDR1 SQVTM and CDR2 ANQGSEA. Losses at the gene ends were 4 bases for V and 3 bases for J; bases not matched to a gene: 2. This CDR3 region has 12 residues.

This sequence joins TRBV5-1 and TRBJ1-1; 9 bases match TRBD1. The trim removed 5 bases at V and 5 bases at J, leaving 10 bases unmatched. Germline V gene data show CDR1 as SGHRS and CDR2 as YFSETQ. The CDR3 runs 15 residues. The CDR3 nucleotides read TGCGCCAGCAGTATTACAGGGGGCGCGTTGACTGAAGCTTTCTTT. It is translated as CASSITGGALTEAFF.

This clone came up many times. The chain's CDR3 is CASSSGLAGGRDNEQFF. In DNA form, the CDR3 reads TGTGCCAGCAGCTCAGGACTAGCGGGGGGGCGGGACAATGAGCAGTTCTTC. V is TRBV7-7 and J is TRBJ2-1; TRBD2 aligns across 15 bases. J was trimmed by 5 bases and V by 4 bases; bases with no gene match: 6. From germline, CDR1 is SSHAT and CDR2 FNYEAQ (reference sequence). The CDR3 is 17 residues long.